This T cell receptor beta chain was retrieved from a study of blood T cell repertoires in COVID-19. Across the study: The cDNA or gDNA used as material had been derived from T cells, B-cell-depleted T cells, or PBMCs.

V was cut by 5 bases and J by 5 bases, with 6 bases left in between. Germline assignment: CDR1 SGHVS and CDR2 FNYEAQ. This CDR3 is built from 11 residues. Donors were grouped by their self-reported clinical history. Cohort 3 recovered donors had two negative PCRs, clearance, or symptom resolution. Here immunoSEQ multiplex PCR was the method, and the copy in TCRdb shows in-frame clones only, minus some. This table has some 270,000 clones, over 75% appearing once. The sequence derives from a woman younger than 45 who had recovered from COVID-19. The rearrangement uses TRBV7-6 and TRBJ2-5; D gene uncertain. The sample consisted of PBMCs or T cells enriched from blood (not recorded which). The CDR3 loop is CASSEMETQYF. Written as DNA, the CDR3 is TGTGCCAGCAGCGAGATGGAGACCCAGTACTTC.